The sequence of this T cell receptor (beta chain) was determined in a study of blood T cell repertoires in COVID-19. Overall study context: Sources were T cells, B-cell-depleted T cells, or PBMCs; the material itself was cDNA or gDNA.

Method: immunoSEQ multiplex PCR; TCRdb's copy keeps in-frame clones and lacks some. The sample records approximately 300,000 clones, about 89% being singletons. CDR1 and CDR2 from the germline V gene are SGDLS and YYNGEE. V shed 1 base and J 7 bases; nucleotides not matched to a gene: 14. The CDR3 has 17 amino acids. The source material was peripheral blood. The chain recombines TRBV9 with TRBJ2-1; the match to TRBD2 covers 7 bases. This clonotype originated in a man aged 40-55 years with acute or convalescent COVID-19. This CDR3 reads CASSVSGVLRKENEQFF. The CDR3 coding sequence is TGTGCCAGCAGCGTAAGCGGGGTCCTCAGGAAGGAGAATGAGCAGTTCTTC.